One sample yielded the 12 T cell receptor beta chains listed below, sequenced in a study of tumor and adjacent non-tumor tissue in lung cancer. RNA was extracted from bulk tissue without any cell sorting. The library came from three nested PCR rounds adapted from ARM-PCR protocols. One entry per CDR3 protein results from TCRdb running MiXCR on the multiplex PCR reads. The data contain tens of thousands of distinct CDR3 sequences, under 80% of them singletons. Sequencing used lung tumor tissue. The source is a woman between 45 and 60 years old with non-small cell lung cancer.

As concerns this clonotype: At one boundary the junction diverges from the germline segment, which might be a read error. The gene calls are TRBV6-1 and TRBJ2-4; D might be TRBD2 (5 bases). Germline values: CDR1 MNHNS, CDR2 SASEGT. This CDR3 contains 13 residues. CDR3 nucleotides: TGTGTCAGCGGTGAGGGTTTGGAGAACATTCAGTACTTC. It translates to CVSGEGLENIQYF.

This clonotype was seen a single time. Just one base apart from a much larger clone, this may be a read error. The rearrangement joins TRBV5-1 to TRBJ2-5, with 11 bases identical to TRBD2. V lost 6 bases to trimming and J lost 4 bases; unmatched junction nucleotides: 11. The CDR3 sequence is 16 residues long. Germline V lookup: CDR1 SGHRS, CDR2 YFSETQ. This chain's CDR3 is CASKGIAGGLGETQYF. CDR3 bases: TGCGCCAGCAAGGGAATAGCGGGAGGGCTAGGAGAGACCCAGTACTTC.

On this clonotype: Its ends do not fully match the called genes, so a read error is possible. The chain uses TRBV7-9 and TRBJ2-5, with D perhaps matching TRBD1 or TRBD2 (7 bases each). Germline values: CDR1 SEHNR, CDR2 FQNEAQ (reference sequence). The CDR3 is 14 amino acids. The CDR3, as DNA: TGTGCCAGCAGCTCCCTACAGGGGCGGGAGACCCTGTACTTC. This sequence encodes CASSSLQGRETLYF.

A word on this clonotype: Germline is not matched at one junction end, which may reflect a read error. V gene TRBV6-5 combines with J gene TRBJ1-1; 9 positions match TRBD1. From germline, CDR1 is MNHEY and CDR2 SVGAGI. This CDR3 spans 13 amino acids. CDR3 protein: CDSSRGQGMGDFF. As DNA, the CDR3 is TGTGACAGCAGTCGGGGACAGGGAATGGGGGATTTCTTT.

On this clonotype itself: The final CDR3 position lacks the conserved phenylalanine or tryptophan, pointing to a likely read error. This chain uses TRBV11-2 with TRBJ2-7, with 7 bases that match TRBD2. CDR1 is SGHAT, CDR2 FQNNGV, per germline. The CDR3 has 14 amino acids. CDR3: CTSSYGRPSYEQYH. The CDR3 DNA is TGTACCAGCAGCTACGGGAGGCCCTCCTACGAGCAGTACCAC.

A note on this clonotype: The CDR3 end shows no conserved phenylalanine or tryptophan, and so a read error is likely. This chain connects TRBV11-2 to TRBJ2-1; 7 positions match TRBD2. CDR1 is SGHAT and CDR2 is FQNNGV in the germline V gene. The CDR3 runs to 15 residues. This chain's CDR3 is CASGLEASGRAEQFL. DNA for the CDR3: TGTGCCAGCGGCTTAGAAGCTAGTGGGAGGGCTGAGCAGTTCCTC.

On this clonotype itself: Since no conserved phenylalanine or tryptophan closes the CDR3, a read error is the likely cause. The genes are TRBV11-2 and TRBJ2-1, with D possibly matching TRBD2 (6 bases). Trimming stripped 6 bases from V and 7 bases from J, with 22 bases between. Germline V gene lookup returns CDR1 SGHAT and CDR2 FQNNGV. CDR3 size: 16 residues. Written as DNA, the CDR3 is TGTGCCAGCAGGCCCCCGCTAGCGCGAGGGAAAAATGAGCAGTTCATC. It encodes CASRPPLARGKNEQFI.

V and J are TRBV24-1 and TRBJ1-1, with TRBD1 matching over 10 bases. The CDR3 is made up of 15 amino acids. V was clipped by 6 bases and J by 9 bases; unmatched bases: 12. The germline V gene encodes CDR1 KGHDR and CDR2 SFDVKD. CDR3 nucleotides: TGTGCCACCAGTAATGCCGGACAGGGGGAGACTCAAGCTTTCTTT. This codes for CATSNAGQGETQAFF.

Remarks on this clonotype: One junction end does not reproduce the germline sequence, and a read error may be involved. The rearrangement links TRBV11-2 to TRBJ2-7; D call uncertain. From germline, CDR1 is SGHAT and CDR2 FQNNGV. This CDR3 is built from 12 residues. The CDR3 reads CAISLLGRVQYF. In nucleotides, the CDR3 is TGTGCCATCAGCTTACTGGGCCGCGTGCAGTACTTC.

Comment on this clonotype: This may arise from a read error, as a much more abundant clone is one base away. CDR3 bases: TGTGCCAGCAGTTTATGGCTTGTAGGGGACCCGAACACTGAAGCTATCTTT. Protein sequence: CASSLWLVGDPNTEAIF. The chain links TRBV28 to TRBJ1-1, with a tentative D call TRBD1 (5 bases). CDR3 size: 17 residues. Germline V gene sequence: CDR1 MDHEN, CDR2 SYDVKM.

In regard to this clonotype: A read error may account for a junction end that differs from germline. V is TRBV5-8 and J is TRBJ1-5, with D unresolved. The CDR3 has 14 residues. Looked up from germline, CDR1 is SGHTS and CDR2 is YDEGEE. The CDR3 sequence is CASNRSGRNQPQHF. Written as DNA, the CDR3 is TGTGCCAGCAATCGTAGTGGCCGCAATCAACCCCAGCATTTT.

The CDR3 region has the DNA TGTGTCATCAGTTTAGGGCGGACAGAGCAGTTCTTC. Translation: CVISLGRTEQFF. J is TRBJ2-1 and V is TRBV12-3 or TRBV12-4; maybe TRBD1 (5 bases). The CDR3 consists of 12 residues.